This T cell receptor beta chain was profiled in a study of T-cell reconstitution after alpha-beta-depleted transplantation in children. CDR1 and CDR2 from the germline V gene are DFQATT and SNEGSKA (reference sequence). The CDR3 has 14 residues. V lost 5 bases and J lost 2; bases outside the gene matches: 8. Construction of the TCRbeta library involved unique molecular identifiers. TCRdb redid the calling of the PCR reads with MiXCR, one entry per CDR3 protein. The sample has about 540,000 distinct CDR3 sequences; about 18% are singletons. This chain joins TRBV20-1 and TRBJ2-7; TRBD1 matches at 8 bases. The sample was PBMCs from the stem cell graft donor, taken from the stem cell graft. The TCR was taken from a human donor who donated a stem cell graft to a child with acute lymphoblastic leukemia. The CDR3 is CSAVRTGWTYEQYF. In nucleotides, the CDR3 is TGCAGTGCTGTTCGGACAGGGTGGACCTACGAGCAGTACTTC.